A selection of T cell receptor beta chains follows, all from one sample in a study of control samples from healthy donors and cancer patients. Repertoires were generated with immunoSEQ multiplex PCR, while TCRdb's copy carries only in-frame clones and drops some. This table has under 80,000 clones, over 85% appearing once. Source material: PBMCs. The source of these receptors is a woman aged 40-49 years with lung cancer. The CDR3 runs from the conserved cysteine through the conserved F or W. The order of the fields is CDR3 DNA, CDR3 protein, D gene, clone size, J gene, V gene. The D gene is left open where the match is weak. Rows may omit the clone size; those that give it use once, few, many or a size class.

DNA: TGTGCCAGTAGTAAAGGGGGGAGTCGTGAAAAACTGTTTTTT
CDR3: CASSKGGSREKLFF
D: NA
size: NA
J: TRBJ1-4
V: TRBV19

DNA: TGCGCCAGCAGCCCATCGGTTGCTGGAAACACCATATATTTT
CDR3: CASSPSVAGNTIYF
D: NA
size: NA
J: TRBJ1-3
V: TRBV5-1

DNA: TGTGCCAGTAGTGTTGGCATGGGCACTGAAGCTTTCTTT
CDR3: CASSVGMGTEAFF
D: NA
size: once
J: TRBJ1-1
V: TRBV19

DNA: TGTGCCAGCACCGGCCCGATCGAGCAGTACTTC
CDR3: CASTGPIEQYF
D: NA
size: once
J: TRBJ2-7
V: TRBV7-9

DNA: TGTGCCATCGGGAGGGCTGAAGCCGGGCGAGAAAAACTGTTTTTT
CDR3: CAIGRAEAGREKLFF
D: NA
size: NA
J: TRBJ1-4
V: TRBV10-3

DNA: TGTGCCAGCAGCCTTATTTTCGACAGGGGTACAGATACGCAGTATTTT
CDR3: CASSLIFDRGTDTQYF
D: TRBD1
size: NA
J: TRBJ2-3
V: TRBV5-6

DNA: TGTGCCATCAGTGTCAGGCTAGCGGGGGGGTATGGTGAGCAGTTCTTC
CDR3: CAISVRLAGGYGEQFF
D: TRBD2
size: once
J: TRBJ2-1
V: TRBV10-3

DNA: TGTGCCAGCAGTTGGCAGGGAAATGAGCAGTTCTTC
CDR3: CASSWQGNEQFF
D: NA
size: NA
J: TRBJ2-1
V: TRBV6-2/TRBV6-3

DNA: TGTGCCAGCAGCTTGGAGGGGTATGGGGGGTATGGCTACACCTTC
CDR3: CASSLEGYGGYGYTF
D: NA
size: few
J: TRBJ1-2
V: TRBV5-4

DNA: TGTGCCAGCAGTGAGGCCTACGAGCAGTACTTC
CDR3: CASSEAYEQYF
D: NA
size: once
J: TRBJ2-7
V: TRBV2

DNA: TGTGCCAGCAGCATCCCGGGTCTTCAAGCCCATGGCTACACCTTC
CDR3: CASSIPGLQAHGYTF
D: NA
size: once
J: TRBJ1-2
V: TRBV7-2

DNA: TGCGCCAGCAGCTTGGCCCCGTACCAGTACGAGCAGTACTTC
CDR3: CASSLAPYQYEQYF
D: NA
size: NA
J: TRBJ2-7
V: TRBV5-1

DNA: TGTGCCAGTAGTATAGGCGGAAGGGGGTTTAACTATGGCTACACCTTC
CDR3: CASSIGGRGFNYGYTF
D: NA
size: NA
J: TRBJ1-2
V: TRBV19

DNA: TGTGCCAGCAGTGAAGCACAGGGGGCCCGACTAGGCGAGCAGTACTTC
CDR3: CASSEAQGARLGEQYF
D: TRBD1
size: NA
J: TRBJ2-7
V: TRBV6-1

DNA: TGTGCCAGCAGCGTATCCCCGAGCTCCTATAATTCACCCCTCCACTTT
CDR3: CASSVSPSSYNSPLHF
D: NA
size: NA
J: TRBJ1-6
V: TRBV9

DNA: TGTGCCAGCACCCAGGGGGCAGGGTCACCCCTCCACTTT
CDR3: CASTQGAGSPLHF
D: TRBD1
size: NA
J: TRBJ1-6
V: TRBV2

DNA: TGTGCCAGCAGCCGCACCCGAGGCTATGGCTACACCTTC
CDR3: CASSRTRGYGYTF
D: NA
size: NA
J: TRBJ1-2
V: TRBV28

DNA: TGTGCCAGCAGCGGAGGCCCCGGGCCTCAGTACTTC
CDR3: CASSGGPGPQYF
D: NA
size: NA
J: TRBJ2-4
V: TRBV9

DNA: TGTGCCACCAGTGATAATGCGGAAACAGGGGGAGAGACCCAGTACTTC
CDR3: CATSDNAETGGETQYF
D: TRBD1
size: NA
J: TRBJ2-5
V: TRBV24-1

DNA: TGTGCCAGCAGTGAACTCGGACAGGGGAGCTCACCCCTCCACTTT
CDR3: CASSELGQGSSPLHF
D: TRBD1
size: NA
J: TRBJ1-6
V: TRBV6-1

DNA: TGTGCCAGCAGCAACGGGCTTTCCTACGAGCAGTACTTC
CDR3: CASSNGLSYEQYF
D: NA
size: NA
J: TRBJ2-7
V: TRBV7-9

DNA: TGTGCCAGCAGCCACTCCCAGCGGGGTTACAATGAGCAGTTCTTC
CDR3: CASSHSQRGYNEQFF
D: TRBD2
size: NA
J: TRBJ2-1
V: TRBV9

DNA: TGTGCCAGCAGCAGAGACAGCTATGGCTACACCTTC
CDR3: CASSRDSYGYTF
D: NA
size: NA
J: TRBJ1-2
V: TRBV6-5

DNA: TGTGCCACCAGCACTCAGTGGAACACTGAAGCTTTCTTT
CDR3: CATSTQWNTEAFF
D: NA
size: once
J: TRBJ1-1
V: TRBV24-1

DNA: TGTGCCAGCAGCTTGGCAGGGAACGGGGAGCTGTTTTTT
CDR3: CASSLAGNGELFF
D: NA
size: once
J: TRBJ2-2
V: TRBV5-4

DNA: TGTGCCAGCAGTTTTATTGGAGCAGGCTATGGCTACACCTTC
CDR3: CASSFIGAGYGYTF
D: NA
size: NA
J: TRBJ1-2
V: TRBV27

DNA: TGTGCCAGCAGCATTCCGGGGTTAGATACGCAGTATTTT
CDR3: CASSIPGLDTQYF
D: NA
size: NA
J: TRBJ2-3
V: TRBV6-1

DNA: TGTGCCAGCAGTCCCAGGTCAACAGTTAATTCACCCCTCCACTTT
CDR3: CASSPRSTVNSPLHF
D: NA
size: NA
J: TRBJ1-6
V: TRBV5-4

DNA: TGTGCCAGCAGCTTACTGGGCCTTCCGAGCTATGGCTACACCTTC
CDR3: CASSLLGLPSYGYTF
D: NA
size: NA
J: TRBJ1-2
V: TRBV7-9

DNA: TGTGCCAGCAGCTTCAGGGGGGCTGAAGCTTTCTTT
CDR3: CASSFRGAEAFF
D: TRBD1
size: NA
J: TRBJ1-1
V: TRBV7-9

DNA: TGTGCCAGCAGCCTCCCTGGACAGGGAAGGAGGGGCACCTTC
CDR3: CASSLPGQGRRGTF
D: TRBD1
size: NA
J: TRBJ1-2
V: TRBV11-2

DNA: TGTGCCAGCAGTCCTTGGACCCTTGAAAAACTGTTTTTT
CDR3: CASSPWTLEKLFF
D: NA
size: NA
J: TRBJ1-4
V: TRBV2

DNA: TGTGCCAGCAGTGATTGGTCCGTCGATGAGCAGTTCTTC
CDR3: CASSDWSVDEQFF
D: NA
size: NA
J: TRBJ2-1
V: TRBV2

DNA: TGTGCCAGCAGCTTCCAATTCCGGGACAGGGGAGAGACCCAGTACTTC
CDR3: CASSFQFRDRGETQYF
D: TRBD1
size: NA
J: TRBJ2-5
V: TRBV7-6

DNA: TGTGCCTGGAGTCCGACTAGCGGGTTTCTCGCGAACACCGGGGAGCTGTTTTTT
CDR3: CAWSPTSGFLANTGELFF
D: TRBD2
size: NA
J: TRBJ2-2
V: TRBV30

DNA: TGTGCCACCCGCCCGGTCGGCACAGATACGCAGTATTTT
CDR3: CATRPVGTDTQYF
D: NA
size: NA
J: TRBJ2-3
V: TRBV6-5

DNA: TGTGCCAGTAGTATTAGCGGGGGGGCGTACAATGAGCAGTTCTTC
CDR3: CASSISGGAYNEQFF
D: TRBD2
size: NA
J: TRBJ2-1
V: TRBV19